Sequencing of this TCR beta chain was carried out in a study of CD8 T cells in ankylosing spondylitis. Study outcomes and limitations: The authors reported significant enrichment of disease-linked clones in matched ankylosing spondylitis synovial fluid.

Each CDR3 protein is one row after TCRdb ran MiXCR on the 5' RACE reads. Altogether about 160,000 distinct CDR3 sequences are present, 40% to 50% being singletons, with the ten largest covering 12% to 15%. The germline V gene encodes CDR1 SEHNR and CDR2 FQNEAQ (reference sequence). This CDR3 spans 15 amino acids. Trimming cost V 5 bases and J 5 bases; bases outside gene matches: 11. As for this clonotype: What it recognizes is unknown.

V and J are TRBV7-9 and TRBJ1-1; 7 bases are shared with TRBD1. The sequenced sample consisted of synovial fluid, either unsorted or a sorted T cell fraction (not recorded which). This receptor was identified in a male donor with ankylosing spondylitis. The CDR3 protein is CASSKGLTGSTEAFF. Here the CDR3 DNA reads TGTGCCAGCAGCAAGGGCCTGACAGGGAGTACTGAAGCTTTCTTT. The entire variable domain, with the rest obtained from reference TRBV7-9 and TRBJ1-1, is as follows: DTGVSQNPRHKITKRGQNVTFRCDPISEHNRLYWYRQTLGQGPEFLTYFQNEAQLEKSRLLSDRFSAERPKGSFSTLEIQRTEQGDSAMYLCASSKGLTGSTEAFFGQGTRLTVV.